Presented here are 31 T cell receptor beta chains from one specimen sequenced in a study of T cell repertoires in cytomegalovirus infection. The antigens these receptors bind are not known. TCRdb re-called the reads with MiXCR, one entry per CDR3 protein. The data show roughly 990,000 distinct CDR3 sequences, with approximately 31% seen just once and around 15% held by the top ten. Sequences were derived from cultured CD8+ T cells from PBMCs, sampled from culture after CMV antigen stimulation. Receptor source: a human donor in good health (CMV status not recorded). Some clones in this sample may be carry-over from other donors' samples.

This clonotype was detected ten times or more. This chain connects TRBV7-2 to TRBJ2-3, with 7 bases fitting TRBD1. The CDR3 extends over 15 amino acids. Per germline, CDR1 SGHTA and CDR2 FQGNSA. The junction had 9 bases not matched to a gene; V was cut back by 5 bases and J by 4 bases. CDR3 in amino acids: CASSIHRGGSDTQYF. As DNA, the CDR3 is TGTGCCAGCAGCATCCACAGGGGTGGTTCAGATACGCAGTATTTT. The variable domain in full, completed from reference TRBV7-2 and TRBJ2-3, reads GAGVSQSPSNKVTEKGKDVELRCDPISGHTALYWYRQSLGQGLEFLIYFQGNSAPDKSGLPSDRFSAERTGGSVSTLTIQRTQQEDSAVYLCASSIHRGGSDTQYFGPGTRLTVL.

V and J are TRBV2 and TRBJ1-2; D is uncertain. The CDR3 spans 13 residues. Germline-derived CDR1 and CDR2 are SNHLY and FYNNEI. Trimming stripped 3 bases from V and 5 bases from J, with 10 bases between. CDR3: CASSDTPDYGYTF. DNA for the CDR3: TGTGCCAGCAGTGACACCCCGGATTATGGCTACACCTTC.

This chain links TRBV27 with TRBJ2-1, with D tentatively TRBD1 (5 bases). Trimming took off 2 bases at V and 7 bases at J, with 12 bases between the two ends. The CDR3 consists of 14 residues. Per the germline V gene, CDR1 is MNHEY and CDR2 is SMNVEV (reference sequence). The CDR3 bases are TGTGCCAGCAGTTTAGTCGGCAGGGAAAATGAGCAGTTCTTC. Translating it yields CASSLVGRENEQFF.

The V call is TRBV5-6, the J call TRBJ1-3, with D maybe TRBD1 (6 bases). The CDR3 consists of 16 residues. The V end was cut by 2 bases, the J end by 2 bases, with 14 bases between. CDR1 is SGHDT and CDR2 is YYEEEE in the germline V gene. CDR3 DNA sequence: TGTGCCAGCAGCTTCTCGGGGTCAGGGGCTGGAAACACCATATATTTT. Amino acids: CASSFSGSGAGNTIYF.

V and J are TRBV4-2 and TRBJ2-1; 12 positions agree with TRBD1. After removal of 6 bases from V and 9 bases from J, the junction contained 15 bases not matched to a gene. The V gene's germline CDR1 is LGHNA and CDR2 YNFKEQ. The CDR3 contains 17 residues. CDR3 region: CASSLPGQGAGSGEQFF. The DNA for the CDR3 is TGTGCCAGCAGTCTTCCGGGACAGGGGGCGGGTAGCGGTGAGCAGTTCTTC.

This clonotype was found a few times. The rearrangement links TRBV28 to TRBJ2-7, with 11 nucleotides matching TRBD1. Germline lookup yields CDR1 MDHEN and CDR2 SYDVKM. V dropped 4 bases and J dropped 3; count of bases not matched to a gene: 5. The CDR3 is 15 amino acids. CDR3 in amino acids: CASSSQDRGRYEQYV. The CDR3 DNA is TGTGCCAGCAGTTCCCAGGACAGGGGGCGCTACGAGCAGTACGTC.

This chain connects TRBV20-1 to TRBJ2-7; the match to TRBD1 covers 9 bases. The CDR3 contains 14 residues. CDR1 and CDR2 (germline): DFQATT, SNEGSKA (reference sequence). J lost 2 bases, V lost 2 bases, and 4 bases had no gene match. The CDR3 DNA is TGCAGTGCTAGAACCAGGACAGGGGCCTACGAGCAGTACGTC. Protein product: CSARTRTGAYEQYV.

This clonotype was seen a handful of times. The chain employs TRBV7-6 and TRBJ1-4, with 7 bases matching TRBD1. This CDR3 comprises 15 residues. The germline V gene has CDR1 SGHVS and CDR2 FNYEAQ. With 2 bases clipped from V and 8 bases from J, the junction kept 8 bases outside the gene matches. The CDR3 nucleotides read TGTGCCAGCAGCTTAAGCCCAGGGGGGTTGGAAAAACTGTTTTTT. Protein sequence: CASSLSPGGLEKLFF.

In this sample, this clonotype turned up a few times. The J gene is TRBJ2-1, the V gene TRBV6-2 or TRBV6-3; 9 bases map to TRBD1. The length of the CDR3 is 12 residues. V dropped 2 bases and J dropped 15; count of bases not matched to a gene: 5. Looked up from germline, CDR1 is MNHEY and CDR2 is SVGEGT. This chain's CDR3 is CASSYPDRGVFF. CDR3 coding DNA: TGTGCCAGCAGTTACCCTGACAGGGGGGTGTTCTTC.

The chain is built from TRBV15 and TRBJ2-2; a possible D gene is TRBD2 (6 bases). Germline values: CDR1 LNHNV, CDR2 YYDKDF (reference sequence). The CDR3 totals 14 residues. V lost 4 bases to trimming and J lost 5 bases, with 11 bases between them. The CDR3 DNA reads TGTGCCACCAGCAATTCCGGGGGTACCGGGGAGCTGTTTTTT. Its protein is CATSNSGGTGELFF. Together with reference TRBV15 and TRBJ2-2, the CDR3 gives the full variable domain: DAMVIQNPRYQVTQFGKPVTLSCSQTLNHNVMYWYQQKSSQAPKLLFHYYDKDFNNEADTPDNFQSRRPNTSFCFLDIRSPGLGDTAMYLCATSNSGGTGELFFGEGSRLTVL.

This clonotype was detected only a few times. The chain uses TRBV4-3 and TRBJ2-3, with D possibly matching TRBD1 (6 bases). Germline CDR1 LGHNA, CDR2 YSLEER. V shed 4 bases and J shed 0 bases, with 14 bases lying between them. CDR3 length: 16 residues. The CDR3 loop reads CASSPRGWGSTDTQYF. The CDR3 bases are TGCGCCAGCAGCCCGAGGGGGTGGGGGAGCACAGATACGCAGTATTTT.

The CDR3 nucleotides read TGTGCCAGCAGCTCCTACCACGGGACGGACTCCTACGAGCAGTACTTC. It codes for CASSSYHGTDSYEQYF. The chain carries TRBV11-3 and TRBJ2-7; D may match TRBD1 or TRBD2 (5 bases each). V was shortened by 4 bases and J by 0 bases, with 16 bases between the two germline ends. The CDR3 is made up of 16 amino acids. Per germline, CDR1 SGHNT and CDR2 YENEEA.

As regards this clonotype: A clone one base away is much larger, so this may be a read error. This chain connects TRBV7-9 to TRBJ2-5, with TRBD2 matching 9 bases. After removal of 4 bases from V and 4 bases from J, the junction contained 13 bases not matched to a gene. This CDR3 is 17 amino acids long. Per germline, CDR1 SEHNR and CDR2 FQNEAQ (reference sequence). The CDR3 DNA is TGTGCCAGCAGCTCGGCGAGCGGGGGGCCGGTAGGAGAGACCCAGTACTTC. It specifies CASSSASGGPVGETQYF.

This clonotype came up once. The chain is built from TRBV11-2 and TRBJ2-1; 7 nucleotides agree with TRBD2. The CDR3 is made up of 16 amino acids. CDR1 and CDR2 (germline): SGHAT, FQNNGV. J gave up 6 bases and V 2 bases, and 10 bases lay outside the gene matches. CDR3 sequence (DNA): TGTGCCAGCAGCTTAAGTGGACTAGTGGGGAGCAATGAGCAGTTCTTC. Translated, it gives CASSLSGLVGSNEQFF. Full variable domain (missing parts from reference TRBV11-2 and TRBJ2-1): EAGVAQSPRYKIIEKRQSVAFWCNPISGHATLYWYQQILGQGPKLLIQFQNNGVVDDSQLPKDRFSAERLKGVDSTLKIQPAKLEDSAVYLCASSLSGLVGSNEQFFGPGTRLTVL.

This clonotype was detected many times. This rearrangement joins TRBV7-6 to TRBJ2-3; TRBD2 matches 12 bases. Per germline, CDR1 SGHVS and CDR2 FNYEAQ. Losses at the gene ends were 4 bases for V and 0 bases for J; bases not matched to a gene: 5. The CDR3 totals 17 residues. CDR3 nucleotide sequence: TGTGCCAGCAGCTCCCTAGCGGGGGGGCCTAGCACAGATACGCAGTATTTT. Its protein is CASSSLAGGPSTDTQYF.

The sample holds a few counts of this clonotype. The chain uses TRBV2 and TRBJ2-1, with 8 bases identical to TRBD2. The CDR3 extends over 17 amino acids. Germline V lookup: CDR1 SNHLY, CDR2 FYNNEI. Losses at the gene ends were 4 bases for V and 5 bases for J; bases not matched to a gene: 13. The CDR3 nucleotides read TGTGCCAGCAGTGGGGATAGCGGGGAGGTCGGCGACAATGAGCAGTTCTTC. Translation: CASSGDSGEVGDNEQFF.

The chain combines TRBV4-1 with TRBJ1-2, with D unresolved. Germline-derived CDR1 and CDR2 are MGHRA and YSYEKL. The length of the CDR3 is 14 residues. V was shortened by 4 bases and J by 1 base, with 10 bases between the two germline ends. The CDR3 bases are TGCGCCAGCAGCCTCCTCGGGATTAACTATGGCTACACCTTC. Translated: CASSLLGINYGYTF.

V is TRBV6-5 and J is TRBJ1-5, with 7 bases identical to TRBD1. From germline, CDR1 is MNHEY and CDR2 SVGAGI. This CDR3 is 15 amino acids long. The ends lost 0 bases at V and 5 bases at J; junction bases unmatched: 4. The CDR3 is CASSYSKGGHQPQHF. The CDR3 region has the DNA TGTGCCAGCAGTTACTCAAAAGGGGGCCATCAGCCCCAGCATTTT.

The rearrangement joins TRBV5-6 to TRBJ1-2, with no clear D. This CDR3 is 12 amino acids long. Germline assignment: CDR1 SGHDT and CDR2 YYEEEE. Deletions cut 4 bases from V and 7 bases from J, with 11 bases between. CDR3 nucleotides: TGTGCCAGCAGCCGGTGGGAGGGTGGCTACACCTTC. The encoded protein is CASSRWEGGYTF.

V is TRBV7-6 and J is TRBJ1-1, with a weak D call TRBD1 (5 bases). Germline CDR1 reads SGHVS; CDR2 reads FNYEAQ. The CDR3 is 12 residues long. Trimming took 9 bases from V and 6 from J, leaving 14 bases between them. CDR3 nucleotides: TGTGCCAGGAGCGGCGGAGGGGCTGAAGCTTTCTTT. Protein product: CARSGGGAEAFF.

On this clonotype itself: One base away lies a much larger clone, so this may be a sequencing read error. V gene TRBV7-2 combines with J gene TRBJ1-3; D might be TRBD1 (6 bases). The CDR3 loop spans 16 amino acids. Germline V gene data show CDR1 as SGHTA and CDR2 as FQGNSA. CDR3 nucleotides: TGTGCCAACAGCCCAGAGGACAGTTACTCTGGAAACACCATATATTTT. It codes for CANSPEDSYSGNTIYF.

The chain is built from TRBV27 and TRBJ1-6; TRBD1 agrees at 7 bases. V shed 5 bases and J 11 bases; nucleotides not matched to a gene: 9. This CDR3 has 14 residues. CDR1 and CDR2 (germline): MNHEY, SMNVEV (reference sequence). CDR3 DNA: TGTGCCAGCAGTGTACTGACAGGGTTGGCACCCCTCCACTTT. Protein: CASSVLTGLAPLHF.

This clonotype was observed at least ten times. CDR3 sequence reads: CASSLGAGAYYNEQFF. CDR3 in DNA: TGTGCCAGCAGCTTAGGAGCGGGGGCCTACTACAATGAGCAGTTCTTC. The V and J genes are TRBV7-6 and TRBJ2-1, with 8 bases aligning to TRBD2. Germline trimming cut 1 base from V and 3 bases from J; bases unmatched to any gene: 5. The CDR3 runs 16 residues. The germline V gene encodes CDR1 SGHVS and CDR2 FNYEAQ.

Only a few counts were recorded for this clonotype. The chain is built from TRBV25-1 and TRBJ2-1, with D unclear. CDR1 is MGHDK and CDR2 is SYGVNS in the germline V gene. Trimming took off 0 bases at V and 5 bases at J, with 11 bases between the two ends. This CDR3 region has 15 residues. CDR3 nucleotides: TGTGCCAGCAGTGAATACTTTACCCAACACAATGAGCAGTTCTTC. It codes for CASSEYFTQHNEQFF.

This clonotype was counted between two and nine times. This chain uses TRBV3-1 with TRBJ2-1, with D possibly being TRBD1 or TRBD2 (6 bases each). V was cut by 4 bases and J by 6 bases, with 16 bases left in between. The length of the CDR3 is 15 residues. Germline lookup yields CDR1 LGHDT and CDR2 YNNKEL (reference sequence). The CDR3 nucleotides read TGTGCCAGCAGCCGGGAAGCCGGAGGGGGCAATGAGCAGTTCTTC. Translation: CASSREAGGGNEQFF.

This clonotype was counted between two and nine times. The V and J genes are TRBV7-9 and TRBJ1-6; D gene unclear. This CDR3 comprises 13 residues. Trimming left V 5 bases short and J 14 bases short, with 16 bases between. Germline values: CDR1 SEHNR, CDR2 FQNEAQ (reference sequence). The CDR3 protein is CASSHAQFLSLHF. CDR3 coding DNA: TGTGCCAGCAGCCACGCTCAATTTTTATCCCTCCACTTT. Using reference TRBV7-9 and TRBJ1-6 for the parts outside the CDR3, the full variable domain is DTGVSQNPRHKITKRGQNVTFRCDPISEHNRLYWYRQTLGQGPEFLTYFQNEAQLEKSRLLSDRFSAERPKGSFSTLEIQRTEQGDSAMYLCASSHAQFLSLHFGNGTRLTVT.

This clonotype came up a few times. The DNA for the CDR3 is TGTGCCAGCAGCTTCCAGGGGGCCGTCACTGAAGCTTTCTTT. Translating gives CASSFQGAVTEAFF. This chain joins TRBV7-9 and TRBJ1-1, with 8 bases fitting TRBD1. The CDR3 loop spans 14 amino acids. V gave up 3 bases and J gave up 4 bases; unmatched junction bases: 4. Germline V gives CDR1 SEHNR, CDR2 FQNEAQ (reference sequence).

This clonotype was seen more than once but under ten times. This chain joins TRBV4-3 and TRBJ2-2; 7 bases fit TRBD1. In germline, CDR1 is LGHNA, CDR2 YSLEER. The CDR3 length is 17 residues. Trimming took 3 bases from V and 4 from J; bases not matched to a gene: 11. CDR3 sequence reads: CASSQIYGDSGTGELFF. CDR3 nucleotides: TGCGCCAGCAGCCAGATTTATGGGGACAGTGGCACCGGGGAGCTGTTTTTT.

The chain carries TRBV19 and TRBJ1-1, with D unclear. Germline values: CDR1 LNHDA, CDR2 SQIVND (reference sequence). The V end was cut by 3 bases, the J end by 4 bases, with 3 bases between. This CDR3 contains 11 residues. Here the CDR3 reads CASSIPTEAFF. CDR3 nucleotides: TGTGCCAGTAGTATCCCCACTGAAGCTTTCTTT. Supplemented by reference TRBV19 and TRBJ1-1, the full variable domain reads DGGITQSPKYLFRKEGQNVTLSCEQNLNHDAMYWYRQDPGQGLRLIYYSQIVNDFQKGDIAEGYSVSREKKESFPLTVTSAQKNPTAFYLCASSIPTEAFFGQGTRLTVV.

This clonotype was detected only a few times. The chain couples TRBV6-1 to TRBJ1-5, with 7 nucleotides matching TRBD1. The CDR3 runs 14 residues. Looked up from germline, CDR1 is MNHNS and CDR2 is SASEGT. V lost 5 bases to trimming and J lost 3 bases; unmatched junction nucleotides: 4. DNA of the CDR3: TGTGCCAGCAGTCGGGACAGTAACAATCAGCCCCAGCATTTT. As protein: CASSRDSNNQPQHF.

With respect to this clonotype: A much bigger clone sits one base away, suggesting this may be a read error. The chain employs TRBV6-2 or TRBV6-3 and TRBJ2-5; 7 nucleotides line up with TRBD1. The CDR3 covers 14 residues. The junction had 10 bases not matched to a gene; V was cut back by 10 bases and J by 2 bases. Germline V CDR1 and CDR2: MNHEY, SVGEGT. In nucleotides, the CDR3 is TGTGCCAACAGCGACCCGGGACAGCAAGAGACCCAGTACTTC. Residues: CANSDPGQQETQYF.